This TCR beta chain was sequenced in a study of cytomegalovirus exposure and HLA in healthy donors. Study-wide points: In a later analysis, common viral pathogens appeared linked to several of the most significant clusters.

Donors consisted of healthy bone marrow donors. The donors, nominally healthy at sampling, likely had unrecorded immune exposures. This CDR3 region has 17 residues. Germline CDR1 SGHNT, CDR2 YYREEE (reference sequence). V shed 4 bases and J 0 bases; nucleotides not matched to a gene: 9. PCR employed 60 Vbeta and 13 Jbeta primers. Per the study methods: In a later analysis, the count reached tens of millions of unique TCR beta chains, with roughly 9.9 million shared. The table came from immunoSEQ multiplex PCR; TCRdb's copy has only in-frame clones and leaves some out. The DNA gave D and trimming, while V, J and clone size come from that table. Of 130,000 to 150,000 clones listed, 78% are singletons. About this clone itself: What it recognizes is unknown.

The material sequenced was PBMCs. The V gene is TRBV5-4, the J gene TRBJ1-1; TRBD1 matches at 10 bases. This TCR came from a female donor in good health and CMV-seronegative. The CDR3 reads CASSQPGTGVLNTEAFF. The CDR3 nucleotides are TGTGCCAGCAGCCAACCCGGGACAGGGGTGCTGAACACTGAAGCTTTCTTT.